One and the same sample provided the 29 T cell receptor beta chains below, sequenced in a study of blood T cell repertoires in COVID-19. Produced via immunoSEQ multiplex PCR; TCRdb's table is partial and in-frame only. The sample lists around 70,000 clones, 80% seen once, with approximately 12% in the top ten. Sequenced material: peripheral blood. The origin of the receptors is a human donor in a cohort sampled during active COVID-19.

Worth noting for this clone: One end of the junction is discordant with germline, which a read error may explain. The CDR3 nucleotides read TGCGCGGGACCGACAGGGGACACCGGGGAGCTGTTTTTT. This gives the protein CAGPTGDTGELFF. This chain links TRBV7-6 with TRBJ2-2; TRBD1 agrees at 8 bases. From germline, CDR1 is SGHVS and CDR2 FNYEAQ. This CDR3 is built from 13 residues. Full variable domain (remainder filled in from reference TRBV7-6 and TRBJ2-2): GAGVSQSPRYKVTKRGQDVALRCDPISGHVSLYWYRQALGQGPEFLTYFNYEAQQDKSGLPNDRFSAERPEGSISTLTIQRTEQRDSAMYRCAGPTGDTGELFFGEGSRLTVL.

The gene calls are TRBV5-1 and TRBJ2-7; TRBD1 agrees at 10 bases. Trimming took 2 bases from V and 3 from J; bases not matched to a gene: 5. This CDR3 has 15 amino acids. The germline V gene has CDR1 SGHRS and CDR2 YFSETQ. The CDR3 DNA is TGCGCCAGCAGCTTACGGGGGACAGGGGTCTACGAGCAGTACTTC. As protein: CASSLRGTGVYEQYF.

The rearrangement links TRBV7-8 to TRBJ2-7, with 9 positions matching TRBD1. Germline V gene sequence: CDR1 SGHVS, CDR2 FQNEAQ. V lost 5 bases, J lost 2 bases, and 4 bases stayed unmatched. CDR3 length: 14 residues. The CDR3 spells CASSAGQGPYEQYF. As DNA, the CDR3 is TGTGCCAGCAGCGCGGGACAGGGTCCCTACGAGCAGTACTTC.

The chain combines TRBV28 with TRBJ1-5, with a weak D call TRBD1 (6 bases). Germline CDR1 is MDHEN and CDR2 is SYDVKM. The V end was cut by 4 bases, the J end by 2 bases, with 15 bases between. The length of the CDR3 is 16 residues. The CDR3 reads CASSSPRGAGNQPQHF. In nucleotides, the CDR3 is TGTGCCAGCAGTTCGCCCAGGGGAGCAGGCAATCAGCCCCAGCATTTT.

The sample holds a few counts of this clone. The V gene is TRBV25-1, the J gene TRBJ1-5; 8 bases match TRBD1. CDR1 and CDR2 from the germline V gene are MGHDK and SYGVNS. V shed 6 bases, J shed 5 bases, and the junction held 3 bases outside the gene matches. CDR3 length: 13 residues. Here the CDR3 reads CASSRGRDQPQHF. CDR3 nucleotide sequence: TGTGCCAGCAGCAGGGGGCGCGATCAGCCCCAGCATTTT. Full variable domain (rest looked up from reference TRBV25-1 and TRBJ1-5): EADIYQTPRYLVIGTGKKITLECSQTMGHDKMYWYQQDPGMELHLIHYSYGVNSTEKGDLSSESTVSRIRTEHFPLTLESARPSHTSQYLCASSRGRDQPQHFGDGTRLSIL.

The CDR3 spells CASSQEAEARGSTDTQYF. The DNA for the CDR3 is TGTGCCAGCAGCCAAGAGGCAGAAGCCCGGGGGAGCACAGATACGCAGTATTTT. V is TRBV4-2 and J is TRBJ2-3, with a tentative D call TRBD2 (6 bases). Germline loops: CDR1 LGHNA, CDR2 YNFKEQ. With 0 bases removed from V and 0 bases from J, the gap between germline ends came to 16 bases. CDR3 length: 18 amino acids.

The gene calls are TRBV19 and TRBJ1-2; a possible D gene is TRBD1 (5 bases). This CDR3 contains 13 residues. Germline CDR1 is LNHDA and CDR2 is SQIVND (reference sequence). V was clipped by 6 bases and J by 2 bases, with 10 bases between them. The CDR3 sequence: CASSYRSNYGYTF. CDR3 DNA sequence: TGTGCCAGTAGCTACAGGTCCAACTATGGCTACACCTTC.

This clone appeared once. This chain links TRBV10-3 with TRBJ2-1; TRBD2 agrees at 8 bases. Per germline, CDR1 ENHRY and CDR2 SYGVKD. The CDR3 is made up of 17 amino acids. J lost 5 bases, V lost 0 bases, and 9 bases had no gene match. CDR3 loop: CAISESSGGALNNEQFF. CDR3 nucleotides: TGTGCCATCAGTGAGTCGTCCGGGGGGGCCCTCAACAATGAGCAGTTCTTC.

The chain joins TRBV3-1 (or the pseudogene TRBV3-2) to TRBJ2-1, with TRBD2 identical over 9 bases. The CDR3 runs 15 residues. Germline trimming cut 3 bases from V and 7 bases from J; bases unmatched to any gene: 7. Per germline, CDR1 LGHDT and CDR2 YNNKEL (reference sequence). CDR3 nucleotide sequence: TGTGCCAGCAGCCATTTAACTAGCGGGCAGAATGAGCAGTTCTTC. Protein: CASSHLTSGQNEQFF.

In this sample, this clone turned up once. The chain uses TRBV18 and TRBJ2-3, with TRBD2 identical over 11 bases. CDR3 length: 16 residues. Germline V gene data show CDR1 as KGHSH and CDR2 as LQKENI. J gave up 5 bases and V 1 base, and 5 bases lay outside the gene matches. The CDR3 DNA reads as TGTGCCAGCTCACCACAACTAGCGGGAGTACGAGATACGCAGTATTTT. Protein sequence: CASSPQLAGVRDTQYF.

The chain joins TRBV11-2 to TRBJ2-2, with D possibly being TRBD2 (8 bases). The CDR3 loop spans 16 amino acids. Germline CDR1 reads SGHAT; CDR2 reads FQNNGV. V lost 5 bases and J lost 3, with 16 bases in between. For the CDR3, the DNA is TGTGCCAGCAGCACCCGGGGGGGACAGTACACCGGGGAGCTGTTTTTT. It is translated as CASSTRGGQYTGELFF.

This sequence joins TRBV5-1 and TRBJ2-5; D might be TRBD1 (6 bases). The CDR3 spans 16 residues. The V gene's germline CDR1 is SGHRS and CDR2 YFSETQ. V was pared by 1 base and J by 1 base, with 14 bases between. CDR3: CASSLKLQGGQETQYF. The DNA of the CDR3 is TGCGCCAGCAGCTTGAAACTACAGGGCGGCCAAGAGACCCAGTACTTC.

The chain carries TRBV6-1 and TRBJ2-3; 7 bases map to TRBD2. With 0 bases clipped from V and 4 bases from J, the junction kept 1 base outside the gene matches. Germline V gives CDR1 MNHNS, CDR2 SASEGT. This CDR3 spans 14 amino acids. Here the CDR3 DNA reads TGTGCCAGCAGTGAAGCCGCGGGAGCAGATACGCAGTATTTT. Encoded protein: CASSEAAGADTQYF.

This sequence joins TRBV7-6 and TRBJ2-3; no reliable D call. Germline CDR1 reads SGHVS; CDR2 reads FNYEAQ. V was shortened by 5 bases and J by 6 bases, with 9 bases between the two germline ends. The CDR3 length is 12 residues. The CDR3 loop reads CASSPARDTQYF. Written as DNA, the CDR3 is TGTGCCAGCAGCCCAGCGCGGGATACGCAGTATTTT.

V gene TRBV19 combines with J gene TRBJ2-6; tentatively, D is TRBD2 (5 bases). The CDR3 extends over 15 amino acids. V gave up 2 bases and J gave up 1 base, with 6 bases separating them. Per the germline V gene, CDR1 is LNHDA and CDR2 is SQIVND (reference sequence). The CDR3 DNA is TGTGCCAGTAGTATATCGGGGTCTGGGGCCAACGTCCTGACTTTC. Its protein product is CASSISGSGANVLTF.

The V and J genes are TRBV5-4 and TRBJ2-1, with TRBD2 matching 9 bases. With V trimmed by 3 bases and J by 0 bases, 4 bases remained unmatched. The germline V gene encodes CDR1 SGHNT and CDR2 YYREEE (reference sequence). CDR3 length: 16 residues. DNA for the CDR3: TGTGCCAGCAGCTCGACTAGCGGCAGCTCCTACAATGAGCAGTTCTTC. It codes for CASSSTSGSSYNEQFF. Looking up the rest from reference TRBV5-4 and TRBJ2-1 gives the full variable domain: ETGVTQSPTHLIKTRGQQVTLRCSSQSGHNTVSWYQQALGQGPQFIFQYYREEENGRGNFPPRFSGLQFPNYSSELNVNALELDDSALYLCASSSTSGSSYNEQFFGPGTRLTVL.

The chain carries TRBV7-9 and TRBJ2-3, with 7 bases fitting TRBD1. CDR1 is SEHNR and CDR2 is FQNEAQ in the germline V gene (reference sequence). V lost 2 bases and J lost 7; bases outside the gene matches: 9. The CDR3 consists of 15 residues. The CDR3 region is CASSLTLTGLNTQYF. CDR3 coding DNA: TGTGCCAGCAGCTTAACCCTGACAGGGCTAAATACGCAGTATTTT.

This rearrangement joins TRBV7-9 to TRBJ1-2; D perhaps matches TRBD1 (5 bases). This CDR3 is built from 16 residues. V was cut by 6 bases and J by 3 bases, with 20 bases left in between. CDR1 SEHNR and CDR2 FQNEAQ come from the germline V gene (reference sequence). The CDR3 here is CASSRGAGWGDYGYTF. CDR3 in DNA: TGTGCCAGCAGTCGCGGTGCAGGGTGGGGCGACTATGGCTACACCTTC.

The chain links TRBV7-2 to TRBJ2-2; D is possibly TRBD2 (5 bases). V lost 5 bases to trimming and J lost 4 bases, with 17 bases between them. The CDR3 runs 16 residues. The germline gives CDR1 SGHTA, CDR2 FQGNSA. The chain's CDR3 is CASSKTSPLITGELFF. The CDR3 region has the DNA TGTGCCAGCAGCAAAACTAGTCCCCTTATCACCGGGGAGCTGTTTTTT.

The chain joins TRBV6-2 or TRBV6-3 to TRBJ2-5, with a tentative D call TRBD2 (7 bases). V was clipped by 2 bases and J by 7 bases, with 17 bases between them. CDR1 is MNHEY and CDR2 is SVGEGT in the germline V gene. The CDR3 totals 15 residues. The CDR3 protein is CASSYGAGAQVTQYF. The CDR3 region has the DNA TGTGCCAGCAGTTACGGGGCGGGGGCCCAGGTGACCCAGTACTTC.

This clone was picked up a small number of times. The chain couples TRBV19 to TRBJ2-2, with 9 bases identical to TRBD1. Germline V gene sequence: CDR1 LNHDA, CDR2 SQIVND (reference sequence). The junction had 5 bases not matched to a gene; V was cut back by 6 bases and J by 0 bases. The CDR3 runs to 16 residues. CDR3 region: CASRPGQGANTGELFF. CDR3 nucleotide sequence: TGTGCCAGTAGACCGGGACAGGGAGCGAACACCGGGGAGCTGTTTTTT.

Note on this clone: This same CDR3 is encoded by further DNA sequences in the sample. The chain has TRBV6-2 or TRBV6-3 and TRBJ1-5; D call uncertain. Per the germline V gene, CDR1 is MNHEY and CDR2 is SVGEGT. The length of the CDR3 is 14 residues. V lost 2 bases, J lost 6 bases, and 11 bases lay in between. CDR3 protein: CASSYLPGRQPQHF. CDR3 DNA sequence: TGTGCCAGCAGTTACCTTCCGGGTCGTCAGCCCCAGCATTTT.

The chain links TRBV20-1 to TRBJ2-7; D ambiguous. CDR3 length: 11 amino acids. Between the trimmed V and J ends, which lost 7 bases and 3 bases, there was a span of 10 bases. The V gene's germline CDR1 is DFQATT and CDR2 SNEGSKA (reference sequence). This CDR3 reads CSVRLLYEQYF. The CDR3, as DNA: TGCAGTGTTCGACTTCTCTACGAGCAGTACTTC.

Note on this clone: At the DNA level, this CDR3 is encoded by other sequences in the same sample as well. CDR3 nucleotides: TGTGCCAGCAGCGTGGCTACAGGGGGCACTGAAGCTTTCTTT. Translating gives CASSVATGGTEAFF. The chain is built from TRBV9 and TRBJ1-1; 8 nucleotides align to TRBD1. Germline lookup yields CDR1 SGDLS and CDR2 YYNGEE. This CDR3 region has 14 residues. Trimming removed 2 bases from V and 4 bases from J; junction bases left unmatched: 4. The full variable domain, with the rest looked up from reference TRBV9 and TRBJ1-1, is DSGVTQTPKHLITATGQRVTLRCSPRSGDLSVYWYQQSLDQGLQFLIQYYNGEERAKGNILERFSAQQFPDLHSELNLSSLELGDSALYFCASSVATGGTEAFFGQGTRLTVV.

This clone was found a few times. DNA of the CDR3: TGTGCCAGCAGTTTCCTCCGAGGATCTAATGAAAAACTGTTTTTT. This gives the protein CASSFLRGSNEKLFF. The gene calls are TRBV6-6 and TRBJ1-4; D gene ambiguous. In germline, CDR1 is MNHNY, CDR2 SVGAGI (reference sequence). The CDR3 extends over 15 amino acids. V lost 4 bases to trimming and J lost 3 bases, with 12 bases between them.

The gene calls are TRBV2 and TRBJ1-1; maybe TRBD1 (6 bases). The CDR3 contains 13 residues. From germline, CDR1 is SNHLY and CDR2 FYNNEI. V was pared by 6 bases and J by 6 bases, with 14 bases between. The CDR3 protein is CASRYRVGAEAFF. CDR3 DNA: TGTGCCAGCAGGTACAGGGTGGGGGCTGAAGCTTTCTTT.

This chain connects TRBV7-2 to TRBJ2-7; 10 bases map to TRBD2. CDR3 length: 14 residues. Per germline, CDR1 SGHTA and CDR2 FQGNSA. V dropped 5 bases and J dropped 7; count of bases not matched to a gene: 8. The CDR3 loop reads CASSPKAGGLEQYV. CDR3 in DNA: TGTGCCAGCAGCCCCAAAGCGGGAGGGCTTGAGCAGTACGTC.

This chain joins TRBV4-2 and TRBJ2-5; 13 bases are a match to TRBD2. The V gene end was trimmed by 4 bases and the J gene end by 4 bases; junction bases not matched to a gene: 3. CDR3 length: 15 residues. The germline V gene has CDR1 LGHNA and CDR2 YNFKEQ. The CDR3 coding sequence is TGTGCCAGCAGCCCTCGACTAGCGGGGGGAGAGACCCAGTACTTC. This sequence encodes CASSPRLAGGETQYF.

V is TRBV19 and J is TRBJ1-5; D perhaps matches TRBD1 (5 bases). Germline values: CDR1 LNHDA, CDR2 SQIVND (reference sequence). The CDR3 is 14 residues long. V dropped 4 bases and J dropped 3 bases, with 10 bases sitting between them. The CDR3 DNA sequence: TGTGCCAGTAGTAGCGGACATCCCAATCAGCCCCAGCATTTT. Residues: CASSSGHPNQPQHF.